Each of the 15 T cell receptor beta chains below was sequenced from the same sample in a study of cytotoxic CD8 clonotypes in ibrutinib-treated CLL (dated by TCRdb to the early 2020s). Per the publication, the time point label means: about a year on ibrutinib. To prepare the library, the immunoSEQ multiplex PCR assay was applied. This immuneACCESS table, as held by TCRdb, lists in-frame sequences with V and J called but not all clones. Of the missing ones, under half trace to an unresolved V gene in checked studies; the others have no known cause. Recorded for this sample are about 200,000 clones; roughly 77% of them occurred a single time. The ten top clones hold over 5.5% of the sample. This material consisted of PBMCs, taken after 12 months of ibrutinib treatment. These receptors all stem from a human donor with chronic lymphocytic leukemia.

V usage is TRBV7-3 and J usage is TRBJ2-2; either TRBD1 or TRBD2 may fit D (5 bases each). The CDR3 loop spans 13 amino acids. Per the germline V gene, CDR1 is SGHTA and CDR2 is FQGTGA. Trimming pared 5 bases from V and 4 bases from J, leaving 8 bases between. CDR3 in DNA: TGTGCCAGCAGCCGGGACGTCACCGGGGAGCTGTTTTTT. As protein: CASSRDVTGELFF.

The chain joins TRBV6-5 to TRBJ1-2; D call uncertain. The CDR3 is 14 amino acids. Germline lookup yields CDR1 MNHEY and CDR2 SVGAGI. Trimming cost V 0 bases and J 1 base, with 6 bases left between them. This chain's CDR3 is CASSYSRVNYGYTF. The CDR3 DNA is TGTGCCAGCAGTTACTCGAGAGTTAACTATGGCTACACCTTC.

V and J are TRBV13 and TRBJ2-7; D not resolved. Germline CDR1 reads PRHDT; CDR2 reads FYEKMQ (reference sequence). V gave up 2 bases and J gave up 2 bases, with 4 bases separating them. CDR3 size: 12 residues. The CDR3 protein is CASSLRTYEQYF. The CDR3 nucleotides read TGTGCCAGCAGCTTACGGACCTACGAGCAGTACTTC.

This clone was seen repeatedly, ten times or more. Germline is not matched at one junction end, which may reflect a read error. The chain couples TRBV29-1 to TRBJ1-1; the D is unclear. Per germline, CDR1 SQVTM and CDR2 ANQGSEA. The CDR3 has 13 amino acids. CDR3 sequence reads: CSVGAFGNAEAFF. For the CDR3, the DNA is TGCAGCGTTGGGGCCTTTGGGAACGCTGAAGCTTTCTTT.

This clone has only a few counts. The CDR3 loop reads CASSPNPGQGSYGYTF. The CDR3 DNA sequence: TGTGCCAGCAGCCCAAACCCGGGACAGGGTAGCTATGGCTACACCTTC. The rearrangement links TRBV7-3 to TRBJ1-2, with 9 bases fitting TRBD1. CDR1 is SGHTA, CDR2 FQGTGA, per germline. The CDR3 length is 16 residues. V lost 5 bases and J lost 4; bases outside the gene matches: 11. Variable domain in full (rest from reference TRBV7-3 and TRBJ1-2): GAGVSQTPSNKVTEKGKYVELRCDPISGHTALYWYRQSLGQGPEFLIYFQGTGAADDSGLPNDRFFAVRPEGSVSTLKIQRTERGDSAVYLCASSPNPGQGSYGYTFGSGTRLTVV.

This chain joins TRBV30 and TRBJ2-3; 12 nucleotides agree with TRBD2. Per the germline V gene, CDR1 is GTSNPN and CDR2 is SVGIG (reference sequence). CDR3 length: 15 residues. Losses at the gene ends were 3 bases for V and 6 bases for J; bases not matched to a gene: 7. This chain's CDR3 is CAWRASGGAVDTQYF. DNA of the CDR3: TGTGCCTGGAGGGCTAGCGGGGGGGCGGTCGATACGCAGTATTTT.

V gene TRBV28 combines with J gene TRBJ2-5, with a possible D match to TRBD1 (6 bases). The CDR3 is 13 amino acids. In germline, CDR1 is MDHEN, CDR2 SYDVKM. V shed 7 bases and J shed 5 bases, with 14 bases lying between them. CDR3 sequence (DNA): TGTGCCAGCACCACATGGGACACGGAGACCCAGTACTTC. It specifies CASTTWDTETQYF.

The table lists this clone with a few counts. V gene TRBV4-3 combines with J gene TRBJ2-7; TRBD1 might be the D (6 bases). The CDR3 is made up of 14 amino acids. CDR1 is LGHNA and CDR2 is YSLEER in the germline V gene. The V and J ends lost 3 bases and 4 bases respectively, with 13 bases between them. CDR3 sequence: CASSHVRGGYEQYF. The CDR3 nucleotides are TGCGCCAGCAGCCACGTAAGAGGGGGATACGAGCAGTACTTC.

This rearrangement joins TRBV28 to TRBJ1-5; maybe TRBD1 (5 bases). CDR3 length: 11 residues. Germline V gene data show CDR1 as MDHEN and CDR2 as SYDVKM. V was shortened by 4 bases and J by 10 bases, with 8 bases between the two germline ends. CDR3 bases: TGTGCCAGCAGTTGGGGCAGCCCCCAGCATTTT. It encodes CASSWGSPQHF.

The chain has TRBV27 and TRBJ2-3; the D is unclear. Trimming removed 6 bases from V and 6 bases from J, with 10 bases in between. The CDR3 has 12 residues. Looked up from germline, CDR1 is MNHEY and CDR2 is SMNVEV (reference sequence). CDR3 nucleotide sequence: TGTGCCAGCAGCTCGGTTAGGGATACGCAGTATTTT. Its protein is CASSSVRDTQYF.

This chain connects TRBV5-4 to TRBJ1-6; D remains unclear. The CDR3 runs to 14 residues. Germline CDR1 SGHNT, CDR2 YYREEE (reference sequence). V lost 7 bases to trimming and J lost 5 bases, with 13 bases between them. The chain's CDR3 is CASGGGRDNSPLHF. The CDR3 DNA follows: TGTGCCAGCGGAGGAGGACGGGATAATTCACCCCTCCACTTT.

V and J are TRBV18 and TRBJ1-5; the match to TRBD1 covers 9 bases. This CDR3 is 13 amino acids long. After removal of 9 bases from V and 7 bases from J, the junction contained 7 bases not matched to a gene. Germline V gene data show CDR1 as KGHSH and CDR2 as LQKENI. Written as DNA, the CDR3 is TGTGCCAGTTCGGGGACAGGGAACCAGCCCCAGCATTTT. Its translation is CASSGTGNQPQHF.

The chain couples TRBV7-2 to TRBJ1-4; no clear D gene. V lost 1 base to trimming and J lost 8 bases, with 14 bases between them. CDR1 is SGHTA, CDR2 FQGNSA, per germline. The CDR3 extends over 15 amino acids. The CDR3 sequence: CASSLGTANGEKLFF. The CDR3 nucleotides are TGTGCCAGCAGCTTAGGGACCGCAAACGGGGAAAAACTGTTTTTT.

The V and J genes are TRBV6-5 and TRBJ2-3, with 9 bases identical to TRBD2. The CDR3 spans 16 residues. The germline V gene encodes CDR1 MNHEY and CDR2 SVGAGI. V trimming: 2 bases; J trimming: 5 bases; junction bases outside the gene matches: 8. CDR3 sequence: CASSYGAGGRVDTQYF. CDR3 DNA: TGTGCCAGCAGTTACGGCGCGGGCGGGAGGGTAGATACGCAGTATTTT.

The chain employs TRBV5-1 and TRBJ2-1; 9 bases agree with TRBD2. V lost 0 bases, J lost 2 bases, and 3 bases stayed unmatched. In germline, CDR1 is SGHRS, CDR2 YFSETQ. The CDR3 runs 16 residues. The CDR3: CASSLVGTSPYNEQFF. The CDR3 DNA is TGCGCCAGCAGCTTGGTCGGGACTAGCCCCTACAATGAGCAGTTCTTC.